This is a list of T cell receptor beta chains from one sample in a study of cytomegalovirus exposure and HLA in healthy donors. Assay used: immunoSEQ multiplex PCR; TCRdb lists only in-frame clones, some missing. The table has hundreds of thousands of clones, more than 60% seen once. The sample consisted of PBMCs. The origin of the receptors is a man in his forties or fifties in good health and CMV-seronegative. CDR3s include the opening cysteine and the closing phenylalanine or tryptophan. D genes are given only for firm matches. Rows may omit the clone size; those that give it use once, few, many or a size class.

v_gene: TRBV19; abundance: NA; d_gene: NA; j_gene: TRBJ2-6; CDR3nt: TGTGCCAGTAGTATAGGGAGCTCTGGGGCCAACGTCCTGACTTTC; CDR3aa: CASSIGSSGANVLTF
v_gene: TRBV30; abundance: NA; d_gene: NA; j_gene: TRBJ2-7; CDR3nt: TGTGCCTGGAGGCAGGGGGGTTACGAGCAGTACTTC; CDR3aa: CAWRQGGYEQYF
v_gene: TRBV7-9; abundance: NA; d_gene: TRBD2; j_gene: TRBJ2-1; CDR3nt: TGTGCCAGCAGCTTCGGGACTAGCGGGAGGGCCTCCTACAATGAGCAGTTCTTC; CDR3aa: CASSFGTSGRASYNEQFF
v_gene: TRBV28; abundance: NA; d_gene: TRBD1; j_gene: TRBJ2-7; CDR3nt: TGTGCCAGCAGTTTATACGGCCCGAGGGACAGGGGCTACGAGCAGTACTTC; CDR3aa: CASSLYGPRDRGYEQYF
v_gene: TRBV6-5; abundance: NA; d_gene: NA; j_gene: TRBJ2-3; CDR3nt: TGTGCCGGGGGGGCGGGAGAGATAGATACGCAGTATTTT; CDR3aa: CAGGAGEIDTQYF
v_gene: TRBV29-1; abundance: NA; d_gene: TRBD1; j_gene: TRBJ1-2; CDR3nt: TGCAGCGCCCCCGGACAGGGGTATGGCTACACCTTC; CDR3aa: CSAPGQGYGYTF
v_gene: TRBV29-1; abundance: NA; d_gene: TRBD1; j_gene: TRBJ2-7; CDR3nt: TGCAGCGCCGAGCTCGACAGGGACGACGAGCAGTACTTC; CDR3aa: CSAELDRDDEQYF
v_gene: TRBV7-2; abundance: NA; d_gene: NA; j_gene: TRBJ1-2; CDR3nt: TGTGCCAGCAGGAATGTCGAGACAGTTAACTATGGCTACACCTTC; CDR3aa: CASRNVETVNYGYTF
v_gene: TRBV6-5; abundance: few; d_gene: TRBD1; j_gene: TRBJ1-1; CDR3nt: TGTGCCAGCAGTTTTAGGGGGCTCACTGAAGCTTTCTTT; CDR3aa: CASSFRGLTEAFF
v_gene: TRBV15; abundance: NA; d_gene: NA; j_gene: TRBJ1-3; CDR3nt: TGTGCCACCAGCAAGGGAGAAAACACCATATATTTT; CDR3aa: CATSKGENTIYF
v_gene: TRBV4-3; abundance: NA; d_gene: NA; j_gene: TRBJ2-2; CDR3nt: TGCGCCAGCAGCCAAGAGCGGATCGGGGAGCTGTTTTTT; CDR3aa: CASSQERIGELFF
v_gene: TRBV6-5; abundance: NA; d_gene: TRBD1; j_gene: TRBJ2-4; CDR3nt: TGTGCCAGCAGGCCCGGACAGGGCTATAACATTCAGTACTTC; CDR3aa: CASRPGQGYNIQYF
v_gene: TRBV6-5; abundance: NA; d_gene: TRBD1; j_gene: TRBJ1-3; CDR3nt: TGTGCCAGCAGTCGCGGACAGGGGTGGGGAAACACCATATATTTT; CDR3aa: CASSRGQGWGNTIYF
v_gene: TRBV6-5; abundance: NA; d_gene: NA; j_gene: TRBJ1-4; CDR3nt: TGTGCCAGCAGGGGGGAAGGACAGTCAGGGGAAAAACTGTTTTTT; CDR3aa: CASRGEGQSGEKLFF
v_gene: TRBV5-5; abundance: NA; d_gene: NA; j_gene: TRBJ2-4; CDR3nt: TGTGCCAGCAGCTTGGGGCGGCTAGCCAAAAACATTCAGTACTTC; CDR3aa: CASSLGRLAKNIQYF
v_gene: TRBV6-5; abundance: NA; d_gene: TRBD1; j_gene: TRBJ2-7; CDR3nt: TGTGCCAGCAGCCCCGGGACAGGGGTTGGGGAGCAGTACTTC; CDR3aa: CASSPGTGVGEQYF
v_gene: TRBV30; abundance: NA; d_gene: NA; j_gene: TRBJ2-2; CDR3nt: TGTGCCTGGAGCGGGACCGGGGAGCTGTTTTTT; CDR3aa: CAWSGTGELFF
v_gene: TRBV2; abundance: NA; d_gene: NA; j_gene: TRBJ1-3; CDR3nt: TGTGCCAGCAGGGTTACCGAGGTAGGTGGAAACACCATATATTTT; CDR3aa: CASRVTEVGGNTIYF
v_gene: TRBV27; abundance: few; d_gene: TRBD2; j_gene: TRBJ2-1; CDR3nt: TGTGCCAGCAGTTCCACTCTAGCGGACTCCTACAATGAGCAGTTCTTC; CDR3aa: CASSSTLADSYNEQFF
v_gene: TRBV15; abundance: NA; d_gene: NA; j_gene: TRBJ1-4; CDR3nt: TGTGCCACCAGCAGGAACCTTGGGGGGACTAATGAAAAACTGTTTTTT; CDR3aa: CATSRNLGGTNEKLFF
v_gene: TRBV27; abundance: NA; d_gene: NA; j_gene: TRBJ1-2; CDR3nt: TGTGCCAGCAGTTTTTCAGCGGTCTATGGCTACACCTTC; CDR3aa: CASSFSAVYGYTF
v_gene: TRBV19; abundance: NA; d_gene: NA; j_gene: TRBJ2-7; CDR3nt: TGTGCCAGTAGTTCCGGGGCCTACGAGCAGTACTTC; CDR3aa: CASSSGAYEQYF
v_gene: TRBV27; abundance: NA; d_gene: NA; j_gene: TRBJ2-5; CDR3nt: TGTGCCAGCAGTTTATGGGGCAGCGAGACCCAGTACTTC; CDR3aa: CASSLWGSETQYF
v_gene: TRBV28; abundance: NA; d_gene: NA; j_gene: TRBJ1-2; CDR3nt: TGTGCCAGCAGTTTTACGAGATTCTATGGCTACACCTTC; CDR3aa: CASSFTRFYGYTF
v_gene: TRBV27; abundance: NA; d_gene: TRBD2; j_gene: TRBJ2-7; CDR3nt: TGTGCCAGCAGTGGTACCCCCGGGACTAGCGCCAACTACGAGCAGTACTTC; CDR3aa: CASSGTPGTSANYEQYF
v_gene: TRBV27; abundance: NA; d_gene: NA; j_gene: TRBJ1-5; CDR3nt: TGTGCCAGCAGTCTATCCCGGCACGGGGATCAGCCCCAGCATTTT; CDR3aa: CASSLSRHGDQPQHF
v_gene: TRBV6-1; abundance: NA; d_gene: TRBD2; j_gene: TRBJ2-1; CDR3nt: TGTGCCAGCAGCCGGGGAGGGGTGAATGAGCAGTTCTTC; CDR3aa: CASSRGGVNEQFF
v_gene: TRBV5-1; abundance: NA; d_gene: TRBD1; j_gene: TRBJ1-1; CDR3nt: TGCGCCAGCAGCTGGGGGACAGGGGAAGATGAAGCTTTCTTT; CDR3aa: CASSWGTGEDEAFF
v_gene: TRBV7-6; abundance: NA; d_gene: NA; j_gene: TRBJ1-3; CDR3nt: TGTGCCAGCAGCTTAAATACGGGGTCCACTGGAAACACCATATATTTT; CDR3aa: CASSLNTGSTGNTIYF
v_gene: TRBV5-6; abundance: few; d_gene: NA; j_gene: TRBJ2-1; CDR3nt: TGTGCCAGCAGCTGGAGGGCCCCCCGAAGTGAGCAGTTCTTC; CDR3aa: CASSWRAPRSEQFF
v_gene: TRBV19; abundance: NA; d_gene: NA; j_gene: TRBJ2-4; CDR3nt: TGTGCCAGTAGACTAGGGCCCGGGTTGGACATTCAGTACTTC; CDR3aa: CASRLGPGLDIQYF
v_gene: TRBV29-1; abundance: NA; d_gene: TRBD1; j_gene: TRBJ2-7; CDR3nt: TGCAGCGTCCGGGACAGTCCCTACGAGCAGTACTTC; CDR3aa: CSVRDSPYEQYF
v_gene: TRBV13; abundance: NA; d_gene: TRBD1; j_gene: TRBJ2-7; CDR3nt: TGTGCCAGCAGCTTCAAAGTAGGGACAGGATTCTACGAGCAGTACTTC; CDR3aa: CASSFKVGTGFYEQYF
v_gene: TRBV2; abundance: NA; d_gene: TRBD2; j_gene: TRBJ2-7; CDR3nt: TGTGCCAGCAAAAATCTAGCGGGAAAGGTTGAGCAGTACTTC; CDR3aa: CASKNLAGKVEQYF
v_gene: TRBV11-3; abundance: NA; d_gene: NA; j_gene: TRBJ1-3; CDR3nt: TGTGCCAGCAGCGCCGGAGGGAGCTCTGGAAACACCATATATTTT; CDR3aa: CASSAGGSSGNTIYF
v_gene: TRBV7-3; abundance: once; d_gene: TRBD1; j_gene: TRBJ2-1; CDR3nt: TGTGCCAGCAGCTTAAGCGGCGGGGGGTACCGGGACAGGGGCTACAATGAGCAGTTCTTC; CDR3aa: CASSLSGGGYRDRGYNEQFF
v_gene: TRBV19; abundance: few; d_gene: NA; j_gene: TRBJ1-3; CDR3nt: TGTGCCAGTAGTCGCATGGGCCTGGGCACCATATATTTT; CDR3aa: CASSRMGLGTIYF
v_gene: TRBV7-7; abundance: NA; d_gene: TRBD2; j_gene: TRBJ2-3; CDR3nt: TGTGCCAGCAGCCTCCTTGCTAGCGGGGGAGGGGATACGCAGTATTTT; CDR3aa: CASSLLASGGGDTQYF
v_gene: TRBV9; abundance: NA; d_gene: TRBD1; j_gene: TRBJ2-2; CDR3nt: TGTGCCAGCAGCCTATGGACAGGTTCAACCGGGGAGCTGTTTTTT; CDR3aa: CASSLWTGSTGELFF
v_gene: TRBV27; abundance: once; d_gene: TRBD1; j_gene: TRBJ2-2; CDR3nt: TGTGCCAGCAGTTCCAGGGGGCCGAACACCGGGGAGCTGTTTTTT; CDR3aa: CASSSRGPNTGELFF
v_gene: TRBV6-5; abundance: NA; d_gene: NA; j_gene: TRBJ1-2; CDR3nt: TGTGCCAGCAGAAAGGAGAATGGCTACACCTTC; CDR3aa: CASRKENGYTF